These 29 T cell receptor beta chains share one sample of origin, sequenced in a study of CD8 T cells in ankylosing spondylitis. Overall study findings and caveats: Characteristic, it appeared, of ankylosing spondylitis blood was a TCR beta motif of roughly 8 highly homologous variants.

TCRdb called the 5' RACE reads again in MiXCR, with one record for every CDR3 protein. The repertoire has some 700,000 distinct CDR3 sequences, around 17% of them found once; the top ten carry about 20%. What these receptors recognize is not known. Sequenced sample: blood, either unsorted or a sorted T cell fraction (not recorded which). Receptors were obtained from a male donor with ankylosing spondylitis.

The sample holds a few counts of this clonotype. This chain joins TRBV12-3 or TRBV12-4 and TRBJ1-5; TRBD1 matches 9 bases. V was clipped by 7 bases and J by 5 bases; unmatched bases: 3. The CDR3 is 13 residues long. The CDR3 reads CASNRDRDQPQHF. The DNA for the CDR3 is TGTGCCAGCAACCGGGACAGGGATCAGCCCCAGCATTTT.

This chain connects TRBV29-1 to TRBJ2-3; possibly TRBD1 or TRBD2 for D (5 bases each). With 8 bases removed from V and 7 bases from J, the gap between germline ends came to 19 bases. The CDR3 is 13 amino acids. The germline gives CDR1 SQVTM, CDR2 ANQGSEA. The CDR3, as DNA: TGCAGCCCCCGGGACCAGAATACGAATACGCAGTATTTT. Amino acid sequence: CSPRDQNTNTQYF.

This clonotype was seen a few times. An end of the junction differs from the germline gene, which may be a read error. This sequence joins TRBV4-2 and TRBJ1-6, with TRBD1 matching over 9 bases. The CDR3 extends over 18 amino acids. Germline-derived CDR1 and CDR2 are LGHNA and YNFKEQ. The CDR3 DNA follows: TGTGCCAGCAACCAAGAGACAGGGGGAAGTTTCGGTAATTCACCCCTCCACTTT. It translates to CASNQETGGSFGNSPLHF.

The CDR3, as DNA: TGTGCCAGCAGCCCAGGACAGGGGGTGTCCTACGAGCAGTACTTC. As protein: CASSPGQGVSYEQYF. V and J are TRBV7-6 and TRBJ2-7; 10 bases are shared with TRBD1. V lost 5 bases, J lost 1 base, and 5 bases stayed unmatched. CDR3 length: 15 amino acids. Germline V gene lookup returns CDR1 SGHVS and CDR2 FNYEAQ.

This clonotype occurred a few times. CDR3 DNA: TGCGCCAGCAGCTTGGCCATGCGGGGGGGTTCCGGCGGAGTTGAGCAGTTCTTC. Translation: CASSLAMRGGSGGVEQFF. The chain recombines TRBV5-1 with TRBJ2-1; 9 positions match TRBD2. The germline gives CDR1 SGHRS, CDR2 YFSETQ. CDR3 size: 18 residues. V shed 0 bases, J shed 9 bases, and the junction held 16 bases outside the gene matches. Full variable domain (missing parts from reference TRBV5-1 and TRBJ2-1): KAGVTQTPRYLIKTRGQQVTLSCSPISGHRSVSWYQQTPGQGLQFLFEYFSETQRNKGNFPGRFSGRQFSNSRSEMNVSTLELGDSALYLCASSLAMRGGSGGVEQFFGPGTRLTVL.

The genes are TRBV29-1 and TRBJ2-3; D possibly corresponds to TRBD1 (5 bases). Trimming pared 7 bases from V and 3 bases from J, leaving 14 bases between. Germline CDR1 reads SQVTM; CDR2 reads ANQGSEA. The CDR3 loop spans 13 amino acids. CDR3: CSGRQLATDTQYF. Written as DNA, the CDR3 is TGCAGCGGACGACAGCTGGCGACAGATACGCAGTATTTT.

The gene calls are TRBV3-1 and TRBJ2-3; a possible D gene is TRBD2 (6 bases). V lost 3 bases to trimming and J lost 3 bases, with 16 bases between them. This CDR3 region has 16 residues. Germline CDR1 is LGHDT and CDR2 is YNNKEL (reference sequence). The CDR3 DNA sequence: TGTGCCAGCAGCCACTCGGCTAGCGAGGTGACAGATACGCAGTATTTT. The encoded protein is CASSHSASEVTDTQYF.

In this sample, this clonotype turned up a few times. V and J are TRBV4-2 and TRBJ2-2, with D possibly matching TRBD2 (5 bases). The V end lost 0 bases, the J end lost 7 bases, and 18 bases lay between the germline ends. CDR3 length: 17 amino acids. Germline loops: CDR1 LGHNA, CDR2 YNFKEQ. The CDR3 protein is CASSQESKRAANGELFF. CDR3 in DNA: TGTGCCAGCAGCCAAGAAAGTAAGAGAGCGGCCAACGGGGAGCTGTTTTTT.

This clonotype has more than one count but fewer than ten. The rearrangement uses TRBV2 and TRBJ1-5; 8 bases are a match to TRBD1. Germline CDR1 and CDR2: SNHLY and FYNNEI. CDR3 size: 15 residues. V was clipped by 6 bases and J by 4 bases; unmatched bases: 8. CDR3 sequence: CASSEPGQVNQPQHF. The CDR3, as DNA: TGTGCCAGCAGCGAACCGGGACAGGTTAATCAGCCCCAGCATTTT.

This chain joins TRBV29-1 and TRBJ1-2; 7 bases match TRBD1. The CDR3 consists of 15 residues. CDR1 and CDR2 (germline): SQVTM, ANQGSEA. With 6 bases clipped from V and 3 bases from J, the junction kept 13 bases outside the gene matches. CDR3 in DNA: TGCAGCGTCGTGAAAGCCGGGACAGAGCACTATGGCTACACCTTC. Residues: CSVVKAGTEHYGYTF. The full variable domain, rest sourced from reference TRBV29-1 and TRBJ1-2, is SAVISQKPSRDICQRGTSLTIQCQVDSQVTMMFWYRQQPGQSLTLIATANQGSEATYESGFVIDKFPISRPNLTFSTLTVSNMSPEDSSIYLCSVVKAGTEHYGYTFGSGTRLTVV.

V gene TRBV5-1 combines with J gene TRBJ1-4; TRBD1 aligns across 7 bases. The CDR3 is 15 residues long. Germline V gene data show CDR1 as SGHRS and CDR2 as YFSETQ. Unmatched junction bases numbered 3, after V lost 2 bases and J lost 2 bases. CDR3 bases: TGCGCCAGCAGCTTACCAGGGGGGACTAATGAAAAACTGTTTTTT. This codes for CASSLPGGTNEKLFF.

This sequence joins TRBV21-1 and TRBJ2-1; the tabulated D call, TRBD2, remains unverified against the DNA. TRBV21-1 is annotated as a pseudogene. This CDR3 has 17 residues. CDR3 coding DNA: TGTGCCAGCAGCAAAAGACTAGCGGAACATAGGGGCAATGAGCAGTTCTTC. Protein product: CASSKRLAEHRGNEQFF.

This clonotype was counted between two and nine times. J is TRBJ2-7 and V is TRBV12-3 or TRBV12-4, with D uncertain. This CDR3 is 14 amino acids long. Deletions cut 6 bases from V and 7 bases from J, with 19 bases between. The CDR3 nucleotides are TGTGCCAGCAGCCCCGACACCCCCTCTGGAGAGCAGTACTTC. Residues: CASSPDTPSGEQYF.

The CDR3 spells CASSEGIGTLPRGSPLHF. The CDR3 nucleotides read TGTGCCAGCAGTGAAGGAATCGGGACACTCCCGAGGGGTTCACCCCTCCACTTT. The rearrangement uses TRBV6-1 and TRBJ1-6; tentative D call: TRBD1 (6 bases). The length of the CDR3 is 18 residues. CDR1 and CDR2 from the germline V gene are MNHNS and SASEGT. V was pared by 1 base and J by 9 bases, with 22 bases between.

The chain employs TRBV7-9 and TRBJ1-2; 9 bases line up with TRBD1. The V gene end was trimmed by 1 base and the J gene end by 7 bases; junction bases not matched to a gene: 7. The germline V gene has CDR1 SEHNR and CDR2 FQNEAQ (reference sequence). The CDR3 has 15 amino acids. CDR3 coding DNA: TGTGCCAGCAGCTTAGGACAGGGGGGAATATTTGGCTACACCTTC. This sequence encodes CASSLGQGGIFGYTF. Full variable domain (outside the CDR3, taken from reference TRBV7-9 and TRBJ1-2): DTGVSQNPRHKITKRGQNVTFRCDPISEHNRLYWYRQTLGQGPEFLTYFQNEAQLEKSRLLSDRFSAERPKGSFSTLEIQRTEQGDSAMYLCASSLGQGGIFGYTFGSGTRLTVV.

This clonotype was seen a few times. The chain recombines TRBV9 with TRBJ2-1; tentative D call: TRBD2 (6 bases). Trimming took 2 bases from V and 2 from J, leaving 11 bases between them. The germline CDR1 and CDR2 sequences are SGDLS and YYNGEE. The CDR3 totals 15 residues. The CDR3 DNA is TGTGCCAGCAGCGTGACTAGGGGAGCCTACAATGAGCAGTTCTTC. It codes for CASSVTRGAYNEQFF. Full variable domain (missing parts from reference TRBV9 and TRBJ2-1): DSGVTQTPKHLITATGQRVTLRCSPRSGDLSVYWYQQSLDQGLQFLIQYYNGEERAKGNILERFSAQQFPDLHSELNLSSLELGDSALYFCASSVTRGAYNEQFFGPGTRLTVL.

V usage is TRBV6-1 and J usage is TRBJ2-1; 7 bases fit TRBD2. The V gene's germline CDR1 is MNHNS and CDR2 SASEGT. The CDR3 spans 14 residues. V shed 6 bases and J 10 bases; nucleotides not matched to a gene: 12. The CDR3 here is CASSPTSVGGEQFF. DNA of the CDR3: TGTGCCAGCAGCCCTACTTCGGTGGGGGGGGAGCAGTTCTTC.

In its sample, this clonotype was seen a few times. The chain combines TRBV11-2 with TRBJ2-3, with 7 bases identical to TRBD2. Germline V gene sequence: CDR1 SGHAT, CDR2 FQNNGV. J lost 2 bases, V lost 1 base, and 6 bases had no gene match. This CDR3 spans 16 amino acids. CDR3 amino acids: CASSLGLAVITDTQYF. CDR3 in DNA: TGTGCCAGCAGCTTAGGGCTAGCGGTAATCACAGATACGCAGTATTTT.

In its sample, this clonotype was seen a few times. The J gene is TRBJ1-2, the V gene TRBV9; D is perhaps TRBD1 (6 bases). The length of the CDR3 is 14 residues. The V end was cut by 3 bases, the J end by 8 bases, with 17 bases between. Germline-derived CDR1 and CDR2 are SGDLS and YYNGEE. As DNA, the CDR3 is TGTGCCAGCAGCGCCCGGGGGGGCGCCGGGGGCTACACCTTC. Its protein is CASSARGGAGGYTF. Using reference TRBV9 and TRBJ1-2 for the parts outside the CDR3, the full variable domain is DSGVTQTPKHLITATGQRVTLRCSPRSGDLSVYWYQQSLDQGLQFLIQYYNGEERAKGNILERFSAQQFPDLHSELNLSSLELGDSALYFCASSARGGAGGYTFGSGTRLTVV.

The chain links TRBV12-3 or TRBV12-4 to TRBJ1-1; possibly TRBD1 for D (5 bases). The V end lost 5 bases, the J end lost 10 bases, and 11 bases lay between the germline ends. The CDR3 totals 11 residues. In nucleotides, the CDR3 is TGTGCCAGCAGTGCCCATCAGGGAGCTTTCTTT. Translated, it gives CASSAHQGAFF.

This clonotype was detected a few times. This sequence joins TRBV7-2 and TRBJ2-5; 13 nucleotides line up with TRBD2. V was pared by 5 bases and J by 4 bases, with 7 bases of the junction left unmatched. Germline V gene data show CDR1 as SGHTA and CDR2 as FQGNSA. The CDR3 runs to 16 residues. The CDR3 sequence: CASSLRTSGSRETQYF. CDR3 coding DNA: TGTGCCAGCAGCCTCCGGACTAGCGGGAGTCGAGAGACCCAGTACTTC.

Many counts were recorded for this clonotype. The V call is TRBV5-1, the J call TRBJ2-3; 7 nucleotides match TRBD1. CDR1 is SGHRS and CDR2 is YFSETQ in the germline V gene. J gave up 3 bases and V 4 bases, and 5 bases lay outside the gene matches. This CDR3 has 14 amino acids. CDR3 residues: CASSPSTGTDTQYF. The CDR3 region has the DNA TGCGCCAGCAGCCCTTCGACAGGGACAGATACGCAGTATTTT. Full variable domain (missing parts from reference TRBV5-1 and TRBJ2-3): KAGVTQTPRYLIKTRGQQVTLSCSPISGHRSVSWYQQTPGQGLQFLFEYFSETQRNKGNFPGRFSGRQFSNSRSEMNVSTLELGDSALYLCASSPSTGTDTQYFGPGTRLTVL.

The chain couples TRBV4-3 to TRBJ2-3; 13 bases fit TRBD2. J lost 0 bases, V lost 2 bases, and 2 bases had no gene match. The CDR3 length is 17 residues. CDR1 LGHNA and CDR2 YSLEER come from the germline V gene. The CDR3 DNA is TGCGCCAGCAGCCAAAGACTAGCGGGAGGTAGCACAGATACGCAGTATTTT. It yields the protein CASSQRLAGGSTDTQYF.

This clonotype was counted only a few times. V gene TRBV11-3 combines with J gene TRBJ2-7; 7 bases fit TRBD2. Germline lookup yields CDR1 SGHNT and CDR2 YENEEA. There are 16 residues in the CDR3. J lost 4 bases, V lost 0 bases, and 9 bases had no gene match. This chain's CDR3 is CASSLEWLAGDYEQYF. CDR3 sequence (DNA): TGTGCCAGCAGCTTAGAGTGGTTAGCGGGTGATTACGAGCAGTACTTC.

The sample holds a few counts of this clonotype. This chain connects TRBV7-3 to TRBJ2-2; 9 nucleotides align to TRBD2. Germline loops: CDR1 SGHTA, CDR2 FQGTGA. Trimming cost V 2 bases and J 4 bases; bases outside gene matches: 2. The length of the CDR3 is 15 residues. The CDR3 DNA reads TGTGCCAGCAGCTTATTACTAGCGGGCACCGGGGAGCTGTTTTTT. It is translated as CASSLLLAGTGELFF.

The chain uses TRBV5-1 and TRBJ1-1, with D tentatively TRBD1 (5 bases). CDR1 SGHRS and CDR2 YFSETQ come from the germline V gene. Trimming cost V 4 bases and J 2 bases, with 12 bases left between them. CDR3 size: 14 residues. Here the CDR3 DNA reads TGCGCCAGCAGCGCGGGGGATTTTAACACTGAAGCTTTCTTT. This translates into CASSAGDFNTEAFF.

The chain recombines TRBV4-3 with TRBJ2-1; 10 nucleotides line up with TRBD1. V shed 6 bases and J 3 bases; nucleotides not matched to a gene: 8. Germline V gene data show CDR1 as LGHNA and CDR2 as YSLEER. The CDR3 runs 16 residues. The CDR3 loop is CASRPTGDRGYNEQFF. CDR3 in DNA: TGCGCCAGCAGACCCACGGGGGACAGGGGCTACAATGAGCAGTTCTTC.

This clonotype turned up a few times. The chain joins TRBV28 to TRBJ2-5; 9 bases match TRBD2. CDR3 length: 16 residues. Germline trimming cut 5 bases from V and 3 bases from J; bases unmatched to any gene: 10. The V gene's germline CDR1 is MDHEN and CDR2 SYDVKM. CDR3 coding DNA: TGTGCCAGCAGTCCTAGGACTAGCGAGAACAAAGAGACCCAGTACTTC. Amino acids: CASSPRTSENKETQYF.

The chain recombines TRBV20-1 with TRBJ2-5, with D perhaps TRBD2 (5 bases). The CDR3 loop spans 13 amino acids. V lost 0 bases and J lost 5, with 10 bases in between. Germline V lookup: CDR1 DFQATT, CDR2 SNEGSKA (reference sequence). In DNA, the CDR3 is TGCAGTGCTAGAGATCTAGCAGTGGAGACCCAGTACTTC. It yields the protein CSARDLAVETQYF.